Shown below are 14 T cell receptor beta chains from a single sample sequenced in a study of STAT5B mutations in CD4+ large granular lymphocyte leukemia. Profiling relied on immunoSEQ multiplex PCR, and the TCRdb table lists in-frame clones only, not all of them. The sample holds around 38,000 clones, around nine tenths seen once. Sequences were obtained from CD4+ T cells from blood buffy coats. These receptors originate from a human donor in good health.

A single count supports this clone. This chain connects TRBV5-4 to TRBJ2-7, with 7 bases matching TRBD1. Germline-derived CDR1 and CDR2 are SGHNT and YYREEE (reference sequence). CDR3 length equals 15 residues. J gave up 3 bases and V 2 bases, and 8 bases lay outside the gene matches. This CDR3 is CASSLPGQVIYEQYF. In DNA, the CDR3 is TGTGCCAGCAGCTTACCCGGACAGGTCATCTACGAGCAGTACTTC.

The chain carries TRBV4-3 and TRBJ1-5; no definite D call. The V gene lost 0 bases and the J gene lost 7 bases, with 13 bases spanning the gap. Looked up from germline, CDR1 is LGHNA and CDR2 is YSLEER. The CDR3 is 15 residues long. CDR3: CASSQDRAGWQPQHF. The CDR3 nucleotides read TGCGCCAGCAGCCAAGATCGGGCAGGTTGGCAGCCCCAGCATTTT.

V usage is TRBV4-3 and J usage is TRBJ1-4; a possible D gene is TRBD1 (5 bases). Trimming took off 0 bases at V and 6 bases at J, with 14 bases between the two ends. Per the germline V gene, CDR1 is LGHNA and CDR2 is YSLEER. The CDR3 extends over 16 amino acids. The CDR3 spells CASSQEGGGEDEKLFF. The CDR3 DNA reads TGCGCCAGCAGCCAAGAGGGCGGGGGGGAGGATGAAAAACTGTTTTTT.

This clone was observed a single time. The genes are TRBV5-6 and TRBJ2-3; 11 nucleotides line up with TRBD2. The CDR3 totals 15 residues. Germline V gene data show CDR1 as SGHDT and CDR2 as YYEEEE. After removal of 5 bases from V and 5 bases from J, the junction contained 7 bases not matched to a gene. CDR3 bases: TGTGCCAGCAGGATGACCGGGACTAGCGGAGATACGCAGTATTTT. Its protein is CASRMTGTSGDTQYF.

This chain links TRBV28 with TRBJ2-2, with a weak D call TRBD2 (6 bases). CDR3 length: 16 residues. Trimming pared 1 base from V and 3 bases from J, leaving 12 bases between. The germline V gene has CDR1 MDHEN and CDR2 SYDVKM. The CDR3 DNA reads as TGTGCCAGCAGTTTATTAGGCAGGGAGGACACCGGGGAGCTGTTTTTT. Protein product: CASSLLGREDTGELFF.

This sequence joins TRBV7-9 and TRBJ2-3; D uncertain. Germline CDR1 reads SEHNR; CDR2 reads FQNEAQ (reference sequence). V gave up 5 bases and J gave up 5 bases, with 20 bases separating them. This CDR3 has 16 residues. The CDR3 protein is CASSGNPGRRIDTQYF. The DNA of the CDR3 is TGTGCCAGCAGCGGCAACCCGGGCCGCCGCATAGATACGCAGTATTTT. Supplemented by reference TRBV7-9 and TRBJ2-3, the full variable domain reads DTGVSQNPRHKITKRGQNVTFRCDPISEHNRLYWYRQTLGQGPEFLTYFQNEAQLEKSRLLSDRFSAERPKGSFSTLEIQRTEQGDSAMYLCASSGNPGRRIDTQYFGPGTRLTVL.

CDR3 region: CASSLDKVGYGYTF. The CDR3 DNA is TGTGCCAGCAGCTTGGATAAAGTGGGCTATGGCTACACCTTC. The chain uses TRBV5-4 and TRBJ1-2, with D unresolved. Trimming took 0 bases from V and 4 from J, leaving 10 bases between them. This CDR3 region has 14 residues. Germline CDR1 SGHNT, CDR2 YYREEE (reference sequence).

The rearrangement joins TRBV27 to TRBJ1-1; D may be TRBD1 (5 bases). V lost 5 bases and J lost 5, with 15 bases in between. Germline V gene lookup returns CDR1 MNHEY and CDR2 SMNVEV (reference sequence). CDR3 size: 14 residues. CDR3 nucleotide sequence: TGTGCCAGCAGTAGGGGTTTTGGAAGTACTGAAGCTTTCTTT. Its translation is CASSRGFGSTEAFF.

CDR3 in amino acids: CASSSGTSVGDTQYF. In DNA, the CDR3 is TGTGCCAGCAGTTCCGGGACTAGCGTTGGAGATACGCAGTATTTT. J is TRBJ2-3 and V is TRBV6-5, with TRBD2 identical over 10 bases. The germline CDR1 and CDR2 sequences are MNHEY and SVGAGI. The CDR3 sequence is 15 residues long. The V and J ends lost 4 bases and 5 bases, in that order; junction bases with no gene match: 6.

This rearrangement joins TRBV11-2 to TRBJ1-5, with D hard to call. The CDR3 runs to 15 residues. V was cut by 6 bases and J by 6 bases, with 18 bases left in between. Germline CDR1 is SGHAT and CDR2 is FQNNGV. The CDR3 here is CASSPSPVAGQPQHF. The DNA of the CDR3 is TGTGCCAGCAGTCCAAGCCCCGTAGCGGGTCAGCCCCAGCATTTT. The full variable domain, with the rest looked up from reference TRBV11-2 and TRBJ1-5, is EAGVAQSPRYKIIEKRQSVAFWCNPISGHATLYWYQQILGQGPKLLIQFQNNGVVDDSQLPKDRFSAERLKGVDSTLKIQPAKLEDSAVYLCASSPSPVAGQPQHFGDGTRLSIL.

This rearrangement joins TRBV10-2 to TRBJ2-1; 10 bases fit TRBD2. V shed 4 bases and J 8 bases; nucleotides not matched to a gene: 14. The germline V gene has CDR1 WSHSY and CDR2 SAAADI. The CDR3 has 17 residues. The CDR3 region has the DNA TGCGCCAGCAGTGTAAGGCTAGCGGGAGTGAGGGTGGATGAGCAGTTCTTC. Translating gives CASSVRLAGVRVDEQFF.

V usage is TRBV11-2 and J usage is TRBJ2-7, with 8 bases matching TRBD2. V lost 7 bases, J lost 0 bases, and 8 bases stayed unmatched. CDR1 is SGHAT and CDR2 is FQNNGV in the germline V gene. This CDR3 is built from 15 residues. The CDR3: CASTPQRELSYEQYF. The DNA for the CDR3 is TGTGCCAGCACCCCCCAGCGGGAGCTCTCCTACGAGCAGTACTTC.

The gene calls are TRBV6-5 and TRBJ2-7, with TRBD2 matching over 11 bases. Germline V gene lookup returns CDR1 MNHEY and CDR2 SVGAGI. The CDR3 has 14 amino acids. J gave up 5 bases and V 6 bases, and 6 bases lay outside the gene matches. DNA of the CDR3: TGTGCCAGCAGCCGGACTAGCGGGCTCGACGAGCAGTACTTC. It specifies CASSRTSGLDEQYF.

The V gene is TRBV9, the J gene TRBJ2-5; tentatively, D is TRBD1 (7 bases). There are 14 residues in the CDR3. The germline gives CDR1 SGDLS, CDR2 YYNGEE. V dropped 3 bases and J dropped 5 bases, with 14 bases sitting between them. CDR3 in amino acids: CASSARQGGETQYF. CDR3 DNA sequence: TGTGCCAGCAGCGCAAGACAGGGAGGCGAGACCCAGTACTTC.